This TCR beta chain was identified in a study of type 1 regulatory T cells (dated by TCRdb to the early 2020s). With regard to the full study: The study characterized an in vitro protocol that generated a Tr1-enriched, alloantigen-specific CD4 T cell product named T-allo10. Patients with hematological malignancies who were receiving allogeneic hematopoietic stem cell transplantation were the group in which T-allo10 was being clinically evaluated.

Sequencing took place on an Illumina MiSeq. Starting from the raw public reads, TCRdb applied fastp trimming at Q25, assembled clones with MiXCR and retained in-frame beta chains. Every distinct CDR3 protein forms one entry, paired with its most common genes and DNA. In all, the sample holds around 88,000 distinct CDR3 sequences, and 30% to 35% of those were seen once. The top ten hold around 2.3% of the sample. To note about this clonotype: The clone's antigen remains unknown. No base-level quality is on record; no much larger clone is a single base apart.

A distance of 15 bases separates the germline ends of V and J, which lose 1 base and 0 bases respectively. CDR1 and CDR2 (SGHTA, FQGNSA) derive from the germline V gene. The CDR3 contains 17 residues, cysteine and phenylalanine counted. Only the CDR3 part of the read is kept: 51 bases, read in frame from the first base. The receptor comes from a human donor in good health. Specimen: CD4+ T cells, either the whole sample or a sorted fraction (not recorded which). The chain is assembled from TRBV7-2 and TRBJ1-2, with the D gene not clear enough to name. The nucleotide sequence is TGTGCCAGCAGCTTAGGGTGGGGTCTTCCTGCTAACTATGGCTACACCTTC. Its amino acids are CASSLGWGLPANYGYTF.